This T cell receptor beta chain was identified in a study of pediatric ulcerative colitis. General observations from the study: Clonal expansions reduced rectal repertoire diversity in acute severe colitis. A couple of patients' blood samples yielded substantially fewer templates.

Notes on this clone: Its antigen is unidentified.

This CDR3 spans 13 amino acids. Trimming cost V 2 bases and J 5 bases, with 10 bases left between them. The germline gives CDR1 SGHDT, CDR2 YYEEEE. Each sample received Survey-level depth of up to 500,000 reads. Assay used: immunoSEQ multiplex PCR; TCRdb lists only in-frame clones, some missing. There are about 36,000 clones in the sample; around four fifths occur only once, and about 0.71% lies in the top ten. One to two pinch biopsies were taken from the rectum during colonoscopy. Ulcerative colitis patients received no immunosuppressive medication before the diagnostic colonoscopy. The sequence was collected from a boy under 18 with moderate ulcerative colitis. Material: gut tissue. The chain is built from TRBV5-6 and TRBJ1-1; D not resolved. The CDR3, as DNA: TGTGCCAGCAGCTTCGGCTATGGAACTGAAGCTTTCTTT. Translating it yields CASSFGYGTEAFF.